The 6 T cell receptor beta chains below come from one sample, sequenced in a study of CD8+ T cells in alopecia areata. Reverse transcribed after extraction, RNA yielded cDNA as the sequencing template. Libraries were prepared by immunoSEQ multiplex PCR; TCRdb keeps only in-frame clonotypes and omits some of them. The table records some 120,000 clones without singletons, the ten largest covering around a fifth. Input material: lesional skin. Receptors originate from a C3H/HeJ mouse with alopecia areata. The strain's MHC haplotype is H2-k.

Only a few counts were recorded for this clone. Gene labels here are mouse ones. Coverage ceases 4 residues before the CDR3 finishes, and the germline J gene fills in the end. This rearrangement joins TRBV1 to TRBJ2-5, with TRBD2 identical over 10 bases. CDR3 size: 15 residues. Looked up from germline, CDR1 is NSQYPW and CDR2 is LRSPGD (reference sequence). CDR3 DNA, as far as it was read: TGCACCTGCAGTCCTCGACTGGGGGGATCAGAC. Residues: CTCSPRLGGSD. The full CDR3 reads CTCSPRLGGSDTQYF.

Worth noting for this clone: The gene symbols are mouse symbols. The sequence runs out 4 residues before the end of the CDR3; the remainder is reconstructed from the germline J gene. This chain links TRBV16 with TRBJ2-1; tentatively, D is TRBD1 (5 bases). CDR1 and CDR2 from the germline V gene are SGHSA and FRNQAP. V lost 5 bases and J lost 0, with 11 bases in between. The CDR3 totals 15 residues. The DNA read from the CDR3 is TGTGCAAGCAGCCCAGGACAATATAACTATGCT. Protein sequence: CASSPGQYNYA. From start to end, the CDR3 is CASSPGQYNYAEQFF.

A word on this clone: At residue 13, TCRdb's protein disagrees with the DNA translation; the protein shown here derives from the DNA. Gene names follow the mouse nomenclature. The read halts 3 residues ahead of the CDR3 end, with the missing end drawn from the germline J gene. The J gene is TRBJ1-3, the V gene TRBV13-1, with a weak D call TRBD1 (6 bases). CDR1 is NSHNY and CDR2 is SYGAGN in the germline V gene. V gave up 0 bases and J gave up 0 bases, with 10 bases separating them. There are 16 residues in the CDR3. The CDR3 sequence is CASSDGGHRSGNTLYF. Incomplete CDR3 DNA: TGTGCCAGCAGTGATGGGGGACACCGTTCTGGAAATACG.

In its sample, this clone was seen a few times. Genes here carry mouse names. The read terminates 4 residues before the CDR3 end, so the remaining end is supplied by the germline J gene. The V and J genes are TRBV17 and TRBJ2-1; a weak D match, TRBD1 (5 bases). V was shortened by 1 base and J by 0 bases, with 10 bases between the two germline ends. The CDR3 runs 16 residues. The germline V gene has CDR1 MNHDT and CDR2 YYDKIL. The CDR3 spells CASSRGTKINYAEQFF. The DNA read from the CDR3 is TGTGCTAGCAGTAGAGGGACAAAAATTAACTATGCT.

Comment on this clone: The gene names given are mouse names. Coverage ceases 4 residues before the CDR3 finishes, and the germline J gene fills in the end. This sequence joins TRBV13-1 and TRBJ2-1; 7 nucleotides align to TRBD1. The germline gives CDR1 NSHNY, CDR2 SYGAGN. V was pared by 4 bases and J by 6 bases, with 4 bases of the junction left unmatched. The CDR3 runs to 13 residues. The sequenced CDR3 bases are TGTGCCAGCAGTATGACAGGGAGTGCT. The encoded protein is CASSMTGSA. The full CDR3 protein is CASSMTGSAEQFF.

Concerning this clone itself: Mouse gene names and germline throughout. The read ends 4 residues early relative to the CDR3; the germline J gene fills the gap. This rearrangement joins TRBV17 to TRBJ1-1; 12 positions match TRBD1. This CDR3 is 14 amino acids long. The germline V gene has CDR1 MNHDT and CDR2 YYDKIL. CDR3 protein: CASSPGQGAAEVFF. CDR3 bases read: TGTGCTAGCAGTCCGGGACAGGGGGCTGCA. The complete variable domain, with remaining parts taken from reference TRBV17 and TRBJ1-1, reads DTTVKQNPRYKLARVGKPVNLICSQTMNHDTMYWYQKKPNQAPKLLLFYYDKILNREADTFEKFQSSRPNNSFCSLYIGSAGLEYSAMYLCASSPGQGAAEVFFGKGTRLTVV.